A single sample is the source of the 10 T cell receptor delta chains below, sequenced in a study of gamma-delta T cells after stem cell transplantation. TCRdb used CATT to re-call clones from the RT-PCR reads. The sample carries 900 to 1,500 delta-chain clones, more than 1.5% recorded once. Sequenced: gamma-delta T cells. The receptors derive from a human donor. It is not recorded whose cells these are; they may come from a transplant donor.

Comment on this clone: The protein TCRdb gives is from a much larger clone and does not agree with this DNA's translation at residue 12, likely a read error; the protein shown here comes from the DNA. The rearrangement uses TRDV2 and TRDJ1, with 9 bases fitting TRDD3. CDR3 length equals 19 residues. Germline trimming cut 3 bases from V and 7 bases from J; bases unmatched to any gene: 23. The germline V gene has CDR1 GEAIGNYY and CDR2 EKD. CDR3: CACDPMPGLGDAGGSKLIF. CDR3 nucleotides: TGTGCCTGTGACCCCATGCCCGGTCTGGGGGATGCCGGAGGGTCTAAACTCATCTTT.

A remark on this clone: The protein recorded in TCRdb matches a much larger clone and deviates from this DNA's translation at residue 9, suggesting a read error; the protein here is obtained by translating the DNA. This chain joins TRDV2 and TRDJ1; D is unclear. Trimming cost V 0 bases and J 4 bases, with 14 bases left between them. This CDR3 has 15 amino acids. The V gene's germline CDR1 is GEAIGNYY and CDR2 EKD. In DNA form, the CDR3 reads TGTGCCTGTGACACCGTGGAGGGGCTTGGCGATAAACTCATCTTT. This translates into CACDTVEGLGDKLIF.

With respect to this clone: A far larger clone is only one base removed, so a read error is likely. The sample holds other DNA sequences that translate to the same CDR3. This chain uses TRDV2 with TRDJ1; 11 bases line up with TRDD3. The CDR3 runs 16 residues. From germline, CDR1 is GEAIGNYY and CDR2 EKD. V shed 3 bases, J shed 3 bases, and the junction held 8 bases outside the gene matches. In nucleotides, the CDR3 is TGTGCCTGTGACGCCTTGCTGGGGGATACTGCCGATAAACTCATCTTT. Translating it yields CACDALLGDTADKLIF.

This chain uses TRDV2 with TRDJ1; TRDD3 matches at 10 bases. The V and J ends lost 0 bases and 0 bases, in that order; junction bases with no gene match: 12. Germline loops: CDR1 GEAIGNYY, CDR2 EKD. This CDR3 comprises 19 residues. The CDR3 bases are TGTGCCTGTGACACCGCAGACCTGGGGGATAAACGGGACACCGATAAACTCATCTTT. This codes for CACDTADLGDKRDTDKLIF.

This clone was observed a few times. A clone one base away is much larger, so this may be a read error. Other DNA sequences in the sample encode the same CDR3. The chain employs TRDV2 and TRDJ1, with TRDD3 matching over 9 bases. CDR1 and CDR2 from the germline V gene are GEAIGNYY and EKD. The CDR3 has 16 amino acids. CDR3 coding DNA: TGCGCCTGTGACAACTTGGGGGATAATCGGTCCGATAAACTCATCTTT. Translation gives CACDNLGDNRSDKLIF.

This clone was seen a few times. It differs at one base from a far larger clone, so likely a read error. This sample also contains other DNA sequences that code for the same CDR3. The V gene is TRDV2, the J gene TRDJ1; TRDD3 matches at 7 bases. Germline assignment: CDR1 GEAIGNYY and CDR2 EKD. The CDR3 is made up of 17 amino acids. The CDR3, as DNA: TGCGCCTGTGACACTCTTGGTGGGGGACCCTCCACCGATAAACTCATCTTT. Its protein is CACDTLGGGPSTDKLIF.

To note about this clone: The mismatch at residue 9 between this DNA's translation and the TCRdb protein of a much larger clone likely reflects a read error; the protein shown is translated from the DNA. The chain employs TRDV2 and TRDJ1, with no clear D. Trimming pared 3 bases from V and 3 bases from J, leaving 13 bases between. This CDR3 is 14 amino acids long. Germline V gene lookup returns CDR1 GEAIGNYY and CDR2 EKD. This CDR3 is CACDLLSDADKLIF. The CDR3 bases are TGTGCCTGTGACCTCCTTTCCGACGCCGATAAACTCATCTTT.

About this clone: TCRdb has a much larger clone's protein, which differs at residue 3 from the translation of this DNA, likely because of a read error; what is shown is the protein translated from the DNA. The chain combines TRDV2 with TRDJ1; D remains ambiguous. This CDR3 spans 16 amino acids. Germline V gene data show CDR1 as GEAIGNYY and CDR2 as EKD. The CDR3 here is CARDSINRETLQELIF. Here the CDR3 DNA reads TGTGCCCGTGACTCGATAAACCGAGAGACTCTACAGGAACTCATCTTT.

About this clone: This likely stems from a read error, as it lies one base from a far larger clone. The identical CDR3 is also encoded by other nucleotide sequences in the sample. The rearrangement uses TRDV2 and TRDJ1; the match to TRDD3 covers 8 bases. Per germline, CDR1 GEAIGNYY and CDR2 EKD. This CDR3 contains 15 residues. This CDR3 is CACDTVGGSSDKLIF. CDR3 DNA sequence: TGTGCCTGCGACACCGTTGGGGGATCTAGCGATAAACTCATCTTT.

Remarks on this clone: TCRdb lists the protein of a much larger clone for this DNA, which differs at residue 3, so this is likely a read error; the protein given here is translated from the DNA itself. The genes are TRDV2 and TRDJ1; 13 nucleotides match TRDD3. Germline lookup yields CDR1 GEAIGNYY and CDR2 EKD. This CDR3 contains 18 residues. The CDR3 spells CAFDPVLGDTRNTDKLIF. For the CDR3, the DNA is TGTGCCTTTGACCCTGTACTGGGGGATACGCGAAACACCGATAAACTCATCTTT.